This TCR beta chain comes out of a study of cytomegalovirus exposure and HLA in healthy donors. This CDR3 is 11 amino acids long. Germline lookup yields CDR1 DFQATT and CDR2 SNEGSKA (reference sequence). The ends were cut back, 6 bases at V and 4 bases at J, with 7 bases in the middle. With 60 Vbeta and 13 Jbeta primers, the PCR was carried out. Sequenced by immunoSEQ multiplex PCR; TCRdb stores in-frame clones only, minus some. The sample includes around 170,000 clones, over 60% of them seen just once. The chain links TRBV20-1 to TRBJ1-3, with D unclear. This TCR derives from a girl under 18 in good health and CMV-seronegative. Sequencing input: PBMCs. The CDR3 region is CSAIQGNTIYF. CDR3 nucleotide sequence: TGCAGTGCGATCCAGGGAAACACCATATATTTT.